A selection of T cell receptor beta chains follows, all from one sample in a study of blood T cell repertoires in COVID-19. TCRdb keeps only in-frame clones here, not all; method: immunoSEQ multiplex PCR. The table has tens of thousands of clones, approximately 84% seen once. The specimen was peripheral blood. These receptors originate from a man aged 65 to 85 with COVID-19, enrolled during active disease. Both conserved end residues are part of each CDR3. Fields, in order: J gene, D gene, clone size, V gene, CDR3 DNA, CDR3 protein. D genes are given only for firm matches. Clone sizes are given selectively: once, few, many, or a class where the clone is expanded.

TRBJ1-6 | TRBD1 | . | TRBV15 | TGTGCCACCAGCAGAGAGATTGGGACAGGGAGTAATTCACCCCTCCACTTT | CATSREIGTGSNSPLHF
TRBJ2-7 | TRBD1 | . | TRBV7-2 | TGTGCCAGCAGCGAACGAGCTGGGACCGGGACAGTAGCCTACGAGCAGTACTTC | CASSERAGTGTVAYEQYF
TRBJ2-2 | . | . | TRBV9 | TGTGCCAGCAGTGCCCAACAAATGAACACCGGGGAGCTGTTTTTT | CASSAQQMNTGELFF
TRBJ2-4 | TRBD2 | once | TRBV27 | TGTGCCAGCAGTTTCCGGACTAGCGGGGGAGGAAACATTCAGTACTTC | CASSFRTSGGGNIQYF
TRBJ1-2 | TRBD1 | . | TRBV3-1/TRBV3-2 | TGTGCCAGCAGCCCCGGGACAGGGTTCTATGGCTACACCTTC | CASSPGTGFYGYTF
TRBJ2-1 | . | . | TRBV6-1 | TGTGCCAGCAGTGAAGGAGCGGCCAGCTCCTACAATGAGCAGTTCTTC | CASSEGAASSYNEQFF
TRBJ2-7 | TRBD2 | . | TRBV18 | TGTGCCAGCTCACCCACTTTAGCGGGGGGTTCGGACTACGAGCAGTACTTC | CASSPTLAGGSDYEQYF
TRBJ2-5 | . | . | TRBV27 | TGTGCCAGCAGTTTTCGGTTCTCGGAGACCCAGTACTTC | CASSFRFSETQYF
TRBJ1-5 | TRBD1 | . | TRBV20-1 | TGCAGTGCTAGTCCCGGGACAGGGATTAGCAATCAGCCCCAGCATTTT | CSASPGTGISNQPQHF
TRBJ2-7 | . | . | TRBV20-1 | TGCAGTGCTAGTGCAGGGGGGACCTACGAGCAGTACTTC | CSASAGGTYEQYF
TRBJ1-1 | . | many | TRBV11-2 | TGTGCCAGCAGCCCCCCCAACAGGGCGTACACTGAAGCTTTCTTT | CASSPPNRAYTEAFF
TRBJ1-4 | . | . | TRBV7-2 | TGTGCCAGCAGCTTGTCAATCACTAATGAAAAACTGTTTTTT | CASSLSITNEKLFF
TRBJ2-3 | TRBD1 | . | TRBV2 | TGTGCCAGCAGCCCTAGGACAGGCGGGACAGATACGCAGTATTTT | CASSPRTGGTDTQYF
TRBJ1-2 | TRBD1 | . | TRBV6-5 | TGTGCCAGCAGTTCACCGACAGGGAACTATGGCTACACCTTC | CASSSPTGNYGYTF
TRBJ1-2 | . | . | TRBV3-1/TRBV3-2 | TGTGCCAGCAGCACGGACAGCCGCTATGGCTACACCTTC | CASSTDSRYGYTF
TRBJ1-5 | . | . | TRBV28 | TGTGCCAGCTCTGACAGGACGGCCAGCAATCAGCCCCAGCATTTT | CASSDRTASNQPQHF
TRBJ2-1 | . | . | TRBV7-9 | TGTGCCAGCAGCCCAGGTATGGGAGTCCCCTCCTACAATGAGCAGTTCTTC | CASSPGMGVPSYNEQFF
TRBJ2-7 | . | . | TRBV28 | TGTGCCAGCACCACATCCTCCTACGAGCAGTACTTC | CASTTSSYEQYF
TRBJ1-6 | . | . | TRBV9 | TGTGCCAGCAGCGTATTAGCGTCGGGTGGGTCACCCCTCCACTTT | CASSVLASGGSPLHF
TRBJ2-7 | TRBD2 | . | TRBV28 | TGTGCCAGCAGTGACCCGGGGGGGGGCGTGCAGTACTTC | CASSDPGGGVQYF
TRBJ2-1 | TRBD1 | . | TRBV29-1 | TGCAGCGGTTCCAGGACAGGGAGGCTCAATGAGCAGTTCTTC | CSGSRTGRLNEQFF
TRBJ1-2 | . | . | TRBV10-3 | TGTGCCATCAGTGATGGGGGGGGCCCCTATGGCTACACCTTC | CAISDGGGPYGYTF
TRBJ2-5 | TRBD1 | . | TRBV5-1 | TGCGCCAGCAGCTTGGCCGGTCGTCGACAGGGGGCTTGGGAGACCCAGTACTTC | CASSLAGRRQGAWETQYF
TRBJ1-3 | . | . | TRBV18 | TGTGCCAGCTCACCAATGGACAGCTCTGGAAACACCATATATTTT | CASSPMDSSGNTIYF
TRBJ1-2 | . | once | TRBV30 | TGTGCCTGGAGTGTACGGGTGGAGCGCGGCTACACCTTC | CAWSVRVERGYTF
TRBJ2-5 | . | . | TRBV27 | TGTGCCAGCCAGAGAACAGGTGGGCCCCGGTACTTC | CASQRTGGPRYF
TRBJ1-2 | . | . | TRBV19 | TGTGCCAGTAGTTTAGGCATTCAGTATGGCTACACCTTC | CASSLGIQYGYTF
TRBJ2-3 | TRBD1 | . | TRBV6-5 | TGTGCCAGCAGTACCCGGACAGGGCGAGATACGCAGTATTTT | CASSTRTGRDTQYF
TRBJ1-1 | . | . | TRBV6-2/TRBV6-3 | TGTGCCAGCAGTTACTCGGCAGTCCCTGAAGCTTTCTTT | CASSYSAVPEAFF
TRBJ2-7 | . | . | TRBV18 | TGTGCCAGCTCCCGGGGGACCGTGACCTACGAGCAGTACTTC | CASSRGTVTYEQYF
TRBJ1-2 | . | . | TRBV6-1 | TGTGCCAGCAGTGAGGCCGGACAATATGGCTACACCTTC | CASSEAGQYGYTF
TRBJ2-7 | TRBD2 | . | TRBV9 | TGTGCCAGCAGCGGTCTAGCGGGGCACTCCTACGAGCAGTACTTC | CASSGLAGHSYEQYF